This T cell receptor (beta chain) comes out of a study of cytomegalovirus exposure and HLA in healthy donors. CDR3 length: 13 residues. V lost 5 bases and J lost 1, with 9 bases in between. Germline CDR1 is SGHRS and CDR2 is YFSETQ. Findings and limits, study-wide: Later on, an analysis tied roughly 17,000 TCR beta sequences to HLA alleles at 0.05 false discovery rate.

This clone has more than one count but fewer than ten. The antigen is not known. The PCR had 60 Vbeta and 13 Jbeta primers. The method was immunoSEQ multiplex PCR; TCRdb's version includes in-frame clones alone and lacks a portion of them. The sample includes about 140,000 clones, roughly two thirds seen only once; the top ten take roughly 1.3%. This sequence was found in a woman aged 40 to 49 in good health and CMV-seronegative. The specimen was PBMCs. This sequence joins TRBV5-1 and TRBJ1-1, with D uncertain. This chain's CDR3 is CASRGGENTEAFF. The CDR3 coding sequence is TGCGCCAGCAGAGGAGGAGAGAACACTGAAGCTTTCTTT.